This paragraph covers one T cell receptor beta chain sequence. The data were taken from a study of CD8 T cells in Susac syndrome. Germline lookup yields CDR1 SQVTM and CDR2 ANQGSEA. CDR3 size: 11 residues. With 3 bases removed from V and 1 base from J, the gap between germline ends came to 3 bases. Random-hexamer reverse transcription was applied to about 0.5 to 1 ug RNA. Amplification of TCR beta CDR3 by immunoSEQ multiplex PCR spanned 54 Vbeta and 13 Jbeta. TCRdb re-analysed the immunoSEQ multiplex PCR reads in MiXCR, keeping a single row per CDR3 protein. The sample carries approximately 120,000 distinct CDR3 sequences, about 96% recorded once. From blood CD8+ and CD4+ T cells, TCR beta sequences were generated. Isolation of CD8+ and CD4+ T cells was performed negatively, whereas enrichment of TEMRA cells was done by FACS.

Specimen: CD4+ T cells from PBMCs. This clonotype originated in a human donor in good health. This rearrangement joins TRBV29-1 to TRBJ1-1; unclear D gene. The CDR3 DNA follows: TGCAGCGTTGAGGGGAACACTGAAGCTTTCTTT. It is translated as CSVEGNTEAFF.